This entry is about one TCR beta chain. Its antigen is not known. This sample is part of a study of siplizumab effects on memory and regulatory T cells. Study observations and caveats: Tracing alloreactive clones into unstimulated subsets worked for only a minor fraction of them. It seemed that naive T cells were more diverse than memory cells and were major contributors to the alloresponse.

Per-sample assaying covered 95,000 to 100,000 TCR templates. The method was immunoSEQ multiplex PCR; TCRdb's version includes in-frame clones alone and lacks a portion of them. This sample has under 110,000 clones, with approximately 91% found just once. The V and J ends lost 2 bases and 1 base, in that order; junction bases with no gene match: 6. Per germline, CDR1 GTSNPN and CDR2 SVGIG (reference sequence). The CDR3 covers 15 residues. V is TRBV30 and J is TRBJ1-1, with 8 bases matching TRBD1. Sequencing input: non-Treg CD4+ T cells sorted from blood. This receptor was taken from a human donor in good health. CDR3 protein: CAWSYLDRGNTEAFF. The DNA for the CDR3 is TGTGCCTGGAGTTATTTAGACAGGGGGAACACTGAAGCTTTCTTT.